Each of the 8 T cell receptor beta chains below was sequenced from the same sample in a study of graft-versus-host responses after intestinal transplantation. Some clones are missing from TCRdb's copy, which holds only in-frame ones; the method was immunoSEQ multiplex PCR. In the table there are around 92,000 clones, 86% of which are singletons. The starting material was PBMCs, obtained 255 days after intestinal transplant. The source is a human patient who received an intestinal transplant, so some T cells may come from the graft donor.

V is TRBV28 and J is TRBJ1-3; 10 bases align to TRBD1. Germline V gene data show CDR1 as MDHEN and CDR2 as SYDVKM. This CDR3 has 14 residues. The V segment lost 0 bases and the J segment 7 bases; nucleotides outside the gene matches: 0. The CDR3 protein is CASSLWGQGNTIYF. The CDR3 DNA sequence: TGTGCCAGCAGTTTATGGGGACAGGGGAACACCATATATTTT.

The rearrangement uses TRBV29-1 and TRBJ2-2, with TRBD1 matching over 10 bases. The CDR3 has 15 amino acids. V shed 4 bases, J shed 4 bases, and the junction held 6 bases outside the gene matches. In germline, CDR1 is SQVTM, CDR2 ANQGSEA. The CDR3, as DNA: TGCAGCGTTGGTGGGACAGGGGCGATCACCGGGGAGCTGTTTTTT. Protein product: CSVGGTGAITGELFF.

Written as DNA, the CDR3 is TGTGCCAGCAGTTCAGGGGCCACCGGGGAGCTGTTTTTT. This sequence encodes CASSSGATGELFF. The chain combines TRBV6-4 with TRBJ2-2; D might be TRBD1 (6 bases). The germline gives CDR1 MRHNA, CDR2 SNTAGT. V lost 5 bases to trimming and J lost 4 bases, with 8 bases between them. The CDR3 runs 13 residues.

The rearrangement links TRBV5-1 to TRBJ1-1; weak D call: TRBD1 (5 bases). Deletions cut 3 bases from V and 7 bases from J, with 16 bases between. In germline, CDR1 is SGHRS, CDR2 YFSETQ. The CDR3 sequence is 14 residues long. The CDR3 protein is CASSYASRGDEAFF. CDR3 coding DNA: TGCGCCAGCAGCTACGCCTCCCGGGGGGATGAAGCTTTCTTT.

The chain joins TRBV10-2 to TRBJ2-5; D unclear. There are 13 residues in the CDR3. V was pared by 2 bases and J by 4 bases, with 8 bases between. The germline CDR1 and CDR2 sequences are WSHSY and SAAADI. The CDR3 coding sequence is TGCGCCAGCAGTGAGGACGGACGAGAGACCCAGTACTTC. It encodes CASSEDGRETQYF.

The chain employs TRBV19 and TRBJ2-7; 8 bases map to TRBD1. CDR1 LNHDA and CDR2 SQIVND come from the germline V gene (reference sequence). With 4 bases clipped from V and 1 base from J, the junction kept 6 bases outside the gene matches. The length of the CDR3 is 15 residues. The CDR3 region has the DNA TGTGCCAGTAGTAGTGTCGGGACAGGATCCTACGAGCAGTACTTC. Encoded protein: CASSSVGTGSYEQYF.

This clone was seen only once. In nucleotides, the CDR3 is TGTGCCAGTAGTAAGGCCCTCGGTCAGCCCCAGCATTTT. Protein: CASSKALGQPQHF. The J gene is TRBJ1-5, the V gene TRBV19; the D is unclear. Germline V gene data show CDR1 as LNHDA and CDR2 as SQIVND (reference sequence). Trimming pared 4 bases from V and 6 bases from J, leaving 10 bases between. This CDR3 spans 13 amino acids. Supplemented by reference TRBV19 and TRBJ1-5, the full variable domain reads DGGITQSPKYLFRKEGQNVTLSCEQNLNHDAMYWYRQDPGQGLRLIYYSQIVNDFQKGDIAEGYSVSREKKESFPLTVTSAQKNPTAFYLCASSKALGQPQHFGDGTRLSIL.

The chain has TRBV18 and TRBJ2-1; D not certain. This CDR3 spans 15 amino acids. V gave up 4 bases and J gave up 4 bases, with 14 bases separating them. In germline, CDR1 is KGHSH, CDR2 LQKENI. CDR3 nucleotide sequence: TGTGCCAGCTCACGTCCGGTGGCACTTTACAATGAGCAGTTCTTC. Protein sequence: CASSRPVALYNEQFF.